The 29 T cell receptor beta chains presented below share a single source sample, sequenced in a study of cytomegalovirus exposure and HLA in healthy donors. Researchers ran the PCR with 60 Vbeta and 13 Jbeta primers. Only in-frame clones appear in the TCRdb table, and some are missing; sequencing was by immunoSEQ multiplex PCR. The sample shows around 170,000 clones, 60% to 80% of them seen only once. Sequenced material: PBMCs. Receptor source: a male donor in good health and CMV-seronegative.

In this sample, this clone turned up once. In the same sample, other DNA sequences code for this CDR3. The V call is TRBV30, the J call TRBJ2-7; D is possibly TRBD1 (6 bases). The CDR3 consists of 14 residues. V lost 0 bases to trimming and J lost 3 bases, with 12 bases between them. Germline CDR1 and CDR2: GTSNPN and SVGIG (reference sequence). The CDR3 is CAWSVGRGIYEQYF. CDR3 in DNA: TGTGCCTGGAGTGTTGGCAGGGGAATCTACGAGCAGTACTTC.

Comment on this clone: The DNA is left out, because the CDR3 cannot be placed on it with certainty; the CDR3 is given as TCRdb lists it. The rearrangement joins TRBV6-5 to TRBJ2-3; TRBD2 reflects the table's D call only, with no check against the DNA. Germline CDR1 is MNHEY and CDR2 is SVGAGI. The length of the CDR3 is 16 amino acids, counting both ends. The CDR3: CASSSSARGSTDTQYF.

V gene TRBV5-7 combines with J gene TRBJ2-1; the match to TRBD1 covers 11 bases. TRBV5-7 is an ORF; its function is uncertain. CDR3 length: 15 residues. The ends lost 3 bases at V and 7 bases at J; junction bases unmatched: 6. The DNA of the CDR3 is TGTGCCAGCAGCTACACCGGGACAGGGGGTAATGAGCAGTTCTTC. It translates to CASSYTGTGGNEQFF.

This clone has only one observation. This chain links TRBV28 with TRBJ1-2; 9 bases match TRBD1. With 1 base clipped from V and 4 bases from J, the junction kept 7 bases outside the gene matches. The CDR3 has 16 residues. Per germline, CDR1 MDHEN and CDR2 SYDVKM. The CDR3 DNA is TGTGCCAGCAGTTTATCCGGGACAGGGCTAATCTATGGCTACACCTTC. Its protein is CASSLSGTGLIYGYTF.

This sequence joins TRBV11-1 and TRBJ2-7; 9 nucleotides align to TRBD1. The CDR3 spans 15 residues. The junction had 3 bases not matched to a gene; V was cut back by 1 base and J by 2 bases. Germline values: CDR1 SGHAT, CDR2 FQDESV (reference sequence). The CDR3 region is CASSLGTGVTYEQYF. The CDR3 DNA reads TGTGCCAGCAGCTTAGGGACAGGGGTAACCTACGAGCAGTACTTC.

The CDR3 DNA reads TGCGCCAGCAGCCTTACCGGGGACAGAAATTCACCCCTCCACTTT. This gives the protein CASSLTGDRNSPLHF. V gene TRBV4-1 combines with J gene TRBJ1-6, with 7 bases that match TRBD1. This CDR3 is built from 15 residues. The germline V gene has CDR1 MGHRA and CDR2 YSYEKL. The junction had 7 bases not matched to a gene; V was cut back by 4 bases and J by 7 bases.

A single count supports this clone. The chain employs TRBV4-1 and TRBJ2-3; 8 bases line up with TRBD2. The length of the CDR3 is 17 residues. Per germline, CDR1 MGHRA and CDR2 YSYEKL. Losses at the gene ends were 0 bases for V and 0 bases for J; bases not matched to a gene: 5. The CDR3 DNA follows: TGCGCCAGCAGCCAAGATCCTTCGGGGGGGAGCACAGATACGCAGTATTTT. It codes for CASSQDPSGGSTDTQYF.

The CDR3 loop reads CASSLGNSRETQYF. In DNA, the CDR3 is TGTGCCAGCAGCTTAGGAAACTCCAGGGAGACCCAGTACTTC. The chain uses TRBV7-9 and TRBJ2-5, with D unresolved. The germline CDR1 and CDR2 sequences are SEHNR and FQNEAQ (reference sequence). The CDR3 length is 14 residues. Between the trimmed V and J ends, which lost 1 base and 5 bases, there was a span of 11 bases.

This CDR3 reads CASKLAGGPEYEQYF. CDR3 DNA: TGTGCCAGCAAACTAGCGGGAGGCCCAGAGTACGAGCAGTACTTC. The chain joins TRBV7-6 to TRBJ2-7, with 12 positions matching TRBD2. Losses at the gene ends were 7 bases for V and 4 bases for J; bases not matched to a gene: 8. The CDR3 runs to 15 residues. Per the germline V gene, CDR1 is SGHVS and CDR2 is FNYEAQ.

The genes are TRBV11-2 and TRBJ1-1; perhaps TRBD1 as D (6 bases). Germline CDR1 SGHAT, CDR2 FQNNGV. The CDR3 is 15 residues long. The ends were cut back, 3 bases at V and 4 bases at J, with 15 bases in the middle. The CDR3 DNA follows: TGTGCCAGCAGCTTGAGGGGGTATAGTATCACTGAAGCTTTCTTT. Its translation is CASSLRGYSITEAFF.

J is TRBJ2-2 and V is TRBV7-2, with D perhaps matching TRBD1 (6 bases). Trimming shortened V by 4 bases and J by 5 bases, and 8 bases separated the two germline ends. Germline assignment: CDR1 SGHTA and CDR2 FQGNSA. The CDR3 runs to 13 residues. The CDR3 sequence: CASSSRGTGELFF. In DNA, the CDR3 is TGTGCCAGCAGCTCGAGGGGGACCGGGGAGCTGTTTTTT.

Only one count was recorded for this clone. V is TRBV30 and J is TRBJ2-7; 10 bases fit TRBD2. Germline V lookup: CDR1 GTSNPN, CDR2 SVGIG (reference sequence). This CDR3 is built from 13 residues. With 2 bases clipped from V and 2 bases from J, the junction kept 0 bases outside the gene matches. The CDR3 protein is CAWSLAGAYEQYF. CDR3 DNA sequence: TGTGCCTGGAGTCTAGCGGGGGCCTACGAGCAGTACTTC. The full variable domain, with the rest looked up from reference TRBV30 and TRBJ2-7, is SQTIHQWPATLVQPVGSPLSLECTVEGTSNPNLYWYRQAAGRGLQLLFYSVGIGQISSEVPQNLSASRPQDRQFILSSKKLLLSDSGFYLCAWSLAGAYEQYFGPGTRLTVT.

The V call is TRBV30, the J call TRBJ2-1, with D tentatively TRBD2 (5 bases). The V end lost 0 bases, the J end lost 6 bases, and 15 bases lay between the germline ends. Per germline, CDR1 GTSNPN and CDR2 SVGIG (reference sequence). CDR3 length: 15 residues. CDR3 residues: CAWSVSQRSGNEQFF. In DNA, the CDR3 is TGTGCCTGGAGTGTAAGTCAGCGGAGTGGCAATGAGCAGTTCTTC. The full variable domain, its missing parts supplied by reference TRBV30 and TRBJ2-1, is SQTIHQWPATLVQPVGSPLSLECTVEGTSNPNLYWYRQAAGRGLQLLFYSVGIGQISSEVPQNLSASRPQDRQFILSSKKLLLSDSGFYLCAWSVSQRSGNEQFFGPGTRLTVL.

This sequence joins TRBV7-9 and TRBJ1-1; D gene unclear. Germline-derived CDR1 and CDR2 are SEHNR and FQNEAQ (reference sequence). The V end lost 1 base, the J end lost 2 bases, and 8 bases lay between the germline ends. This CDR3 region has 14 residues. Here the CDR3 reads CASSLVGGNTEAFF. In DNA, the CDR3 is TGTGCCAGCAGCTTAGTGGGAGGCAACACTGAAGCTTTCTTT.

The sample holds one count of this clone. The chain carries TRBV9 and TRBJ1-4; D is perhaps TRBD1 (6 bases). CDR1 is SGDLS, CDR2 YYNGEE, per germline. V lost 4 bases, J lost 4 bases, and 14 bases lay in between. The CDR3 loop spans 15 amino acids. The CDR3 DNA is TGTGCCAGCAGCACACTACAGGGATTTAATGAAAAACTGTTTTTT. Protein sequence: CASSTLQGFNEKLFF.

The chain has TRBV5-1 and TRBJ2-5; 8 bases map to TRBD1. The DNA matches TRBJ2-7 better at its end, which makes the J call doubtful. Germline CDR1 and CDR2: SGHRS and YFSETQ. The CDR3 runs to 15 residues. CDR3 DNA: TGCGCCAGCAGCTTGGTAGGACAGGGTACCTACGAGCAGTACTTC. This gives the protein CASSLVGQGTYEQYF.

V is TRBV12-5 and J is TRBJ2-1, with TRBD1 as a possible D gene (6 bases). The CDR3 has 16 amino acids. V lost 0 bases and J lost 8, with 17 bases in between. CDR1 is LGHNT, CDR2 FRNRAP, per germline. The CDR3 protein is CASGLVVRQVSHEQFF. The CDR3 bases are TGTGCTAGTGGTTTGGTGGTGAGACAGGTTTCTCATGAGCAGTTCTTC.

J is TRBJ1-5 and V is TRBV28; 8 bases line up with TRBD1. The ends lost 4 bases at V and 8 bases at J; junction bases unmatched: 4. Germline-derived CDR1 and CDR2 are MDHEN and SYDVKM. The CDR3 has 13 amino acids. CDR3: CASSSGGAEPQHF. CDR3 DNA: TGTGCCAGCAGTTCAGGGGGCGCGGAGCCCCAGCATTTT.

This clone occurred a few times. V is TRBV4-2 and J is TRBJ2-1, with D perhaps TRBD2 (6 bases). V gave up 1 base and J gave up 5 bases, with 18 bases separating them. Germline CDR1 LGHNA, CDR2 YNFKEQ. The CDR3 runs 17 residues. The DNA of the CDR3 is TGTGCCAGCAGCCAAGCCGGCCCGGGAGAGGGTAACAATGAGCAGTTCTTC. This gives the protein CASSQAGPGEGNNEQFF.

This chain connects TRBV4-1 to TRBJ2-3; the match to TRBD2 covers 7 bases. The CDR3 contains 16 residues. The junction had 10 bases not matched to a gene; V was cut back by 2 bases and J by 5 bases. Germline CDR1 is MGHRA and CDR2 is YSYEKL. Here the CDR3 reads CASSQRTSQDRDTQYF. The CDR3 DNA follows: TGCGCCAGCAGCCAACGGACTAGTCAGGATCGAGATACGCAGTATTTT.

This clone was recorded once. This sequence joins TRBV5-1 and TRBJ2-1, with 9 nucleotides matching TRBD2. This CDR3 is built from 16 residues. Germline CDR1 is SGHRS and CDR2 is YFSETQ. Trimming took 0 bases from V and 2 from J; bases not matched to a gene: 3. The CDR3 protein is CASSLAASGTYNEQFF. In DNA form, the CDR3 reads TGCGCCAGCAGCTTGGCAGCTAGCGGGACCTACAATGAGCAGTTCTTC.

The rearrangement links TRBV7-9 to TRBJ1-1, with D unclear. Trimming removed 3 bases from V and 5 bases from J, with 13 bases in between. CDR1 SEHNR and CDR2 FQNEAQ come from the germline V gene (reference sequence). This CDR3 has 14 amino acids. CDR3 residues: CASSLSRSGTEAFF. DNA for the CDR3: TGTGCCAGCAGCTTGTCCAGGAGCGGAACTGAAGCTTTCTTT.

The chain recombines TRBV18 with TRBJ1-5; D may be TRBD1 (6 bases). Germline V lookup: CDR1 KGHSH, CDR2 LQKENI. This CDR3 region has 13 residues. The germline V and J ends were trimmed by 5 bases and 4 bases, with 9 bases remaining between them. The CDR3 bases are TGTGCCAGCTCATCAGACAGGAATCAGCCCCAGCATTTT. Translation gives CASSSDRNQPQHF.

CDR3 region: CASSPRQVGNTIYF. For the CDR3, the DNA is TGTGCCAGCAGCCCAAGACAGGTTGGAAACACCATATATTTT. This chain links TRBV6-6 with TRBJ1-3; D perhaps matches TRBD1 (6 bases). Germline CDR1 MNHNY, CDR2 SVGAGI (reference sequence). Trimming took 6 bases from V and 3 from J, leaving 12 bases between them. This CDR3 is 14 amino acids long.

The chain uses TRBV5-5 and TRBJ2-3; 7 positions match TRBD2. Germline V gene lookup returns CDR1 SGHKS and CDR2 YYEKEE (reference sequence). The V segment lost 4 bases and the J segment 3 bases; nucleotides outside the gene matches: 8. The length of the CDR3 is 15 residues. CDR3 coding DNA: TGTGCCAGCAGCCCGACGGGGGGTTGGACAGATACGCAGTATTTT. Its protein product is CASSPTGGWTDTQYF.

This clone appeared a single time. CDR3 residues: CASSPARTPLSGANVLTF. CDR3 nucleotides: TGTGCCAGCAGCCCGGCAAGGACACCCCTCTCTGGGGCCAACGTCCTGACTTTC. The chain links TRBV7-3 to TRBJ2-6, with a tentative D call TRBD1 (5 bases). The germline V gene has CDR1 SGHTA and CDR2 FQGTGA. Trimming cost V 5 bases and J 0 bases, with 17 bases left between them. CDR3 size: 18 residues. Full variable domain (remainder filled in from reference TRBV7-3 and TRBJ2-6): GAGVSQTPSNKVTEKGKYVELRCDPISGHTALYWYRQSLGQGPEFLIYFQGTGAADDSGLPNDRFFAVRPEGSVSTLKIQRTERGDSAVYLCASSPARTPLSGANVLTFGAGSRLTVL.

The V call is TRBV19, the J call TRBJ2-7; 9 bases agree with TRBD1. V gave up 4 bases and J gave up 3 bases; unmatched junction bases: 7. Germline assignment: CDR1 LNHDA and CDR2 SQIVND (reference sequence). The CDR3 has 15 residues. CDR3 nucleotides: TGTGCCAGTAGTACCGGGACAGGGCTAAACTACGAGCAGTACTTC. Protein product: CASSTGTGLNYEQYF.

The genes are TRBV4-3 and TRBJ2-3; D possibly corresponds to TRBD2 (6 bases). CDR1 and CDR2 from the germline V gene are LGHNA and YSLEER. The V and J ends lost 1 base and 3 bases respectively, with 11 bases between them. The CDR3 runs to 15 residues. The CDR3 DNA sequence: TGCGCCAGCAGCCAAGGGGCGGGGCGAACAGATACGCAGTATTTT. This sequence encodes CASSQGAGRTDTQYF.

The genes are TRBV28 and TRBJ1-2, with a tentative D call TRBD1 (5 bases). This CDR3 comprises 12 residues. Germline V gene data show CDR1 as MDHEN and CDR2 as SYDVKM. V shed 8 bases and J shed 4 bases, with 11 bases lying between them. The chain's CDR3 is CASLGQSYGYTF. The CDR3 nucleotides read TGTGCCAGCCTCGGACAAAGCTATGGCTACACCTTC.